This T cell receptor beta chain originates from a study of blood T cell repertoires in COVID-19. Libraries were prepared by immunoSEQ multiplex PCR; TCRdb keeps only in-frame clonotypes and omits some of them. The sample records 70,000 or so clones, over 80% being singletons. Sequenced: peripheral blood. The receptor was isolated from a man at least 80 years old with active or convalescent COVID-19.

The CDR3 DNA sequence: TGTGCCAGCAGCTATGGTGGGCCCTACGAGCAGTACTTC. Translated: CASSYGGPYEQYF. The chain recombines TRBV11-2 with TRBJ2-7; D remains ambiguous. Looked up from germline, CDR1 is SGHAT and CDR2 is FQNNGV. V was shortened by 4 bases and J by 2 bases, with 9 bases between the two germline ends. The CDR3 is made up of 13 amino acids.